This entry concerns a single T cell receptor beta chain. This clone was detected a few times. It has no known antigen specificity. Base quality data are lacking; no much larger clone is found one base away. The cohort comprised fewer than 700 healthy bone marrow donors. All cohort members were sampled while nominally healthy, although unrecorded immune exposures were likely present. The donor tested CMV seropositive and was one of the 289 seropositive cohort members. Each donor provided a peripheral blood sample, and peripheral blood mononuclear cells were used for TCR beta sequencing. Genomic DNA was extracted from the blood cell samples with the Qiagen DNeasy Blood Extraction Kit. Trimming at the junction amounts to 6 bases on V and 4 bases on J, and the germline ends lie 22 bases apart. There are 16 amino acids in the CDR3, from cysteine to phenylalanine inclusive. Only the CDR3 portion is preserved as DNA: 48 bases, with reading frame beginning at the first base.

The sample belongs to a study of cytomegalovirus exposure and HLA in healthy donors (dated by TCRdb to 2016 to 2017). About the full investigation: In an earlier analysis of about 560 of the donors, less than 350 Gb of sequence data and 90 million to 130 million unique TCR beta sequences from 180 million or so T cells were reported. An earlier analysis of 587 of the donors used high-throughput TCR beta sequencing to judge whether each TCR beta V gene segment behaved as functional or pseudogenic. Roughly 5 DR-DQ haplotypes were treated as single units for association and clustering because of strong linkage in the cohort. To predict cytomegalovirus infection status, the study combined high-throughput TCR immunosequencing, statistical association of individual TCRs with disease status, and machine learning. Using immunosequencing, the study profiled T cell repertoires from fewer than 850 subjects and related those repertoires to cytomegalovirus serostatus. HLA typing included class I and class II loci at four-digit resolution. Donor age, sex, ethnicity and CMV serostatus were compiled together with the repertoire data. A later analysis re-examined previously published TCR beta repertoires from several hundred donors and added high-resolution HLA genotyping to investigate patterns of TCR occurrence. Rather than using new phenotypic data, the later analysis identified candidate immune exposures from TCR beta sequences and from how often those sequences occurred across donors. A later genetic analysis took genome-wide SNP genotypes for about 55% of the 666 donors and used that subset as a discovery cohort. Among the roughly 410 genotyped donors, around 81% belonged to the genetic ancestry cluster associated with self-reported Caucasian donors. Besides the first cohort of 666 subjects, a separate validation cohort made up of around 120 different subjects was used. All discovery cohort repertoires had been generated using a single sequencing platform. An early release covering about 600 HLA-typed donors comprised about 300 gigabases of sequencing data and around 85 million unique TCR sequences. The number of typed donors differed by locus: 629-630 for A, B, C, DRB1 and DQB1; 500 to 550 for DQA1; 606 for DPA1; and around 450 for DPB1. Among about 360 genotyped donors of the cohort, an average of roughly 240,000 unique TCR beta nucleotide sequences were sequenced per donor, around 20% of them non-productive. The study aimed to test whether cataloging public T cell receptors could reveal signatures of past pathogen exposure. Findings and caveats that apply to the study as a whole: Specific HLA alleles were associated with about 17,000 TCR beta sequences at a false discovery rate of 0.05 in a later analysis. The presence/absence analyses assumed that sequencing depth was roughly uniform across donors, and that assumption may not be true. Cytomegalovirus status was reported to be diagnosed by the classifier with high specificity and sensitivity in both the original and validation cohorts. According to a later analysis, most CMV-associated TCR beta chains appeared to be HLA-restricted, and the HLA associations seemed to be driven largely by CMV exposure. An earlier analysis of some 560 of the donors showed that most TCR beta V segments appeared in productive rearrangements either about 87% or about 30% of the time, which broadly matched IMGT annotations. A later analysis found that TCR association rates varied across HLA loci, with DRB1 alleles showing the most associated TCRs and HLA-C alleles the fewest. Strong co-occurrence of HLA alleles, especially DR and DQ, made assigning TCR associations to individual alleles difficult. Because counts were too low, more than 15 rarely observed V segments, including chromosome 9 orphons, were excluded from the earlier analysis of 500 to 700 of the donors. The study listed around 160 TCR beta chains as associated with cytomegalovirus. In a later genetic analysis, a missense DCLRE1C variant was associated with V-gene and J-gene trimming of TCR beta chains, and the association was replicated in an independent cohort. According to a later genetic analysis, donors in an Asian-associated ancestry cluster had fewer N-insertions in productive TCRs than the approximately 650-donor mean. Because HLA typing was unavailable for some donors at each locus, only the typed subset was used in association tests. The cohort was sequenced for TCR beta chains only, and without alpha or paired-chain data the features that could be detected were limited. Compared with equally common non-associated chains, HLA-associated TCR beta chains in a later analysis were more clonally expanded and had lower generation probabilities. A further reported finding was that TCR beta sequences accurately predicted the HLA-A and HLA-B alleles for most subjects in the first cohort. Immune exposure information for the cohort was limited to CMV serostatus. Linkage disequilibrium might explain the correlated functional status among segregating V segments, but an unknown experimental factor could not be excluded. A few of the identified cytomegalovirus-associated TCR beta chains were confirmed in vitro to be specific for cytomegalovirus antigens. According to a later analysis, parvovirus B19, influenza, CMV and Epstein-Barr virus appeared linked to several top co-occurrence clusters. A cluster of highly shared sequence variants was judged likely to represent a technical artifact of the sequencing pipeline. While some public TCRs were present in many individuals, most TCR sequences turned up only very rarely across donors. According to the authors, the approach could potentially be generalized to other disease states and immunological phenotypes. Some IMGT-functional V segments, including TRBV6-2 and TRBV6-3, could not be told apart with the 87-base-pair reads, so those segments were excluded.

Library creation used the immunoSEQ multiplex PCR assay. The multiplex PCR relied on a mix of 60 forward primers for TCR Vbeta segments and 13 reverse primers for TCR Jbeta segments. The CDR3 region of rearranged TCR beta genes was amplified from genomic DNA with a multiplex PCR assay. The Illumina HiSeq System was used to sequence the amplified TCR beta libraries as 87-base-pair reads. In the authors' own workflow: A later analysis counted some 80 million unique TCR beta chains across the 500 to 850 repertoires, and 10 million to 12 million of these chains were shared by at least two donors. Raw reads were error-corrected and collapsed into unique sequences with a nearest-neighbor algorithm that merged closely related sequences to remove PCR and sequencing errors. V, D and J gene segments were assigned by aligning CDR3 sequences to IMGT reference sequences. Each retained sequence needed at least a six-nucleotide match to both a V gene segment and a J gene segment. A rearrangement counted as productive if the CDR3 had no stop codons and remained in frame with V and J, and every other rearrangement counted as non-productive. CDR3 was defined according to IMGT convention as the region running from the second conserved V-encoded cysteine to the conserved J-encoded phenylalanine. The earlier analysis of some 540 of the donors excluded any sequence lacking an unambiguous match to a single V gene segment. In an earlier analysis of several hundred of the donors, V segments were called functional above 56.7% productive rearrangements and were called segregating when the between-donor standard deviation exceeded 5%. A statistical classification framework was developed to diagnose cytomegalovirus status using the catalog of TCR beta chain sequences. V and J gene assignment, in a later analysis, came from comparing TCR nucleotide sequences with IMGT/GENE-DB human TR gene sequences. The TCRdist pipeline was used in a later analysis to assign CDR3 sequences and most-parsimonious VDJ recombination scenarios. A later analysis defined each TCR beta chain by its CDR3 amino acid sequence plus V-gene family, and excluded reads lacking a unique V-gene family. To address suspected cross-contamination and a sequencing artifact, a later analysis removed a few hundred highly shared, low-generation-probability nucleotide sequences. For each public chain, a later analysis derived a clonal expansion index from normalized ranks of inferred template counts within each repertoire. In a later analysis, generation probabilities were computed with a VDJ recombination model fitted to out-of-frame rearrangements, and the resulting probabilities were checked against IGoR. In a later analysis, hypergeometric tests were used to score TCR-TCR, TCR-HLA and TCR-CMV co-occurrence, with a repertoire-size bias correction applied to TCR pairs. In a later analysis, false discovery rates were estimated by permuting HLA or CMV assignments 20 times. In a later analysis, co-occurring TCRs were grouped using DBSCAN, with TCRdist sequence similarity added in when clustering inside HLA-allele-positive subsets. Co-occurrence clustering excluded repertoires with fewer than 30,000 or more than 120,000 public chains, plus five with anomalous nucleotide sharing. TCRdb provides this immuneACCESS table in a form limited to in-frame rearrangements. Some clones are lacking; in checked studies, under half of them reflect an unresolved V gene, and why the rest are absent is not known. V and J calls and clone size come straight from that table; D and trimming were deduced from the DNA. A total of 100,000 to 150,000 clones appear in this sample, over 75% of them only once. The top ten clones comprise under 5% of the sample.

Input material: PBMCs. The chain joins TRBV5-7 to TRBJ1-1; a weak D assignment points to TRBD1 (5 bases agree). TRBV5-7 is an ORF; its function is uncertain. This sequence was found in a man aged 18 to 29 in good health and CMV-seropositive. The nucleotide sequence is given as TGTGCCAGCACCGGGCAGTCCGATTTCGGGGGCACTGAAGCTTTCTTT. This is translated as CASTGQSDFGGTEAFF.